Below are 27 T cell receptor beta chains sequenced from a single sample in a study of cytomegalovirus exposure and HLA in healthy donors. Vbeta (60) and Jbeta (13) primers were used in the PCR. Data came from immunoSEQ multiplex PCR; TCRdb stores just in-frame clones and leaves some out. This table holds tens of thousands of clones, 75% to 80% found once. The sequenced sample was PBMCs. These TCRs come from a female donor in good health and CMV-seronegative.

The chain couples TRBV13 to TRBJ1-4, with TRBD1 identical over 7 bases. After removal of 5 bases from V and 4 bases from J, the junction contained 13 bases not matched to a gene. The CDR3 loop spans 17 amino acids. The V gene's germline CDR1 is PRHDT and CDR2 FYEKMQ (reference sequence). The CDR3 here is CASSPRSRAGGNEKLFF. DNA for the CDR3: TGTGCCAGCAGCCCCCGAAGCAGGGCAGGGGGTAATGAAAAACTGTTTTTT. Filled out from reference TRBV13 and TRBJ1-4, the complete variable domain reads AAGVIQSPRHLIKEKRETATLKCYPIPRHDTVYWYQQGPGQDPQFLISFYEKMQSDKGSIPDRFSAQQFSDYHSELNMSSLELGDSALYFCASSPRSRAGGNEKLFFGSGTQLSVL.

The genes are TRBV5-1 and TRBJ2-1, with unresolved D. Per the germline V gene, CDR1 is SGHRS and CDR2 is YFSETQ. V dropped 4 bases and J dropped 1 base, with 15 bases sitting between them. The CDR3 extends over 16 amino acids. CDR3 nucleotides: TGCGCCAGCAGCGTCCACACGTTGGAGTCCTACAATGAGCAGTTCTTC. As protein: CASSVHTLESYNEQFF.

This chain joins TRBV6-1 and TRBJ1-5, with 7 nucleotides matching TRBD1. J was trimmed by 3 bases and V by 10 bases; bases with no gene match: 6. The CDR3 length is 13 residues. Germline CDR1 and CDR2: MNHNS and SASEGT. The CDR3 here is CATSTGVNQPQHF. The CDR3 DNA reads as TGTGCCACCTCCACAGGGGTCAATCAGCCCCAGCATTTT.

The V and J genes are TRBV21-1 and TRBJ2-5; the table's D call TRBD2 went unverified against the DNA. TRBV21-1 is termed a pseudogene. The CDR3 consists of 17 residues. The CDR3 region has the DNA TGTGCCAGCAGCAAAAGGAGGCTAGCGGGGCTGCCAGAGACCCAGTACTTC. Its translation is CASSKRRLAGLPETQYF.

CDR3 sequence reads: CASLSADRNTEAFF. The DNA of the CDR3 is TGTGCCAGTCTGTCCGCGGACAGGAATACTGAAGCTTTCTTT. V gene TRBV19 combines with J gene TRBJ1-1; 7 nucleotides align to TRBD1. Germline CDR1 is LNHDA and CDR2 is SQIVND (reference sequence). This CDR3 is 14 amino acids long. J was trimmed by 5 bases and V by 8 bases; bases with no gene match: 11.

CDR3 sequence reads: CASSQDRTGYGYTF. The CDR3 bases are TGTGCCAGCAGCCAAGATAGGACAGGGTACGGCTACACCTTC. This chain connects TRBV4-2 to TRBJ1-2; the match to TRBD1 covers 8 bases. There are 14 residues in the CDR3. Trimming at V came to 0 bases and at J to 8 bases, leaving 5 bases not matched to a gene. From germline, CDR1 is LGHNA and CDR2 YNFKEQ.

The chain recombines TRBV5-1 with TRBJ2-3, with 10 bases fitting TRBD2. CDR1 is SGHRS and CDR2 is YFSETQ in the germline V gene. This CDR3 is 14 amino acids long. V lost 3 bases and J lost 3; bases outside the gene matches: 1. The CDR3 loop is CASSWGLATDTQYF. As DNA, the CDR3 is TGCGCCAGCAGCTGGGGACTAGCGACAGATACGCAGTATTTT.

This clone came up a few times. The chain has TRBV19 and TRBJ1-6; D unclear. Germline V gene data show CDR1 as LNHDA and CDR2 as SQIVND (reference sequence). V lost 4 bases, J lost 7 bases, and 20 bases lay in between. This CDR3 is built from 17 residues. CDR3 in amino acids: CASSTTLGPLLNSPLHF. CDR3 nucleotide sequence: TGTGCCAGTAGTACCACCCTGGGCCCGCTGTTGAATTCACCCCTCCACTTT.

There are a few counts of this clone. The rearrangement uses TRBV5-6 and TRBJ2-7, with 9 bases that match TRBD2. V lost 1 base and J lost 1; bases outside the gene matches: 6. CDR1 and CDR2 from the germline V gene are SGHDT and YYEEEE. This CDR3 contains 16 residues. The CDR3 here is CASSLLGAGGSYEQYF. Written as DNA, the CDR3 is TGTGCCAGCAGCTTGTTGGGGGCGGGGGGGTCCTACGAGCAGTACTTC.

Only a few counts were recorded for this clone. The V and J genes are TRBV28 and TRBJ1-1, with 7 bases that match TRBD1. V was clipped by 9 bases and J by 4 bases; unmatched bases: 8. This CDR3 has 13 amino acids. Germline CDR1 reads MDHEN; CDR2 reads SYDVKM. The CDR3 sequence is CASSGQLVTEAFF. The CDR3 DNA reads TGTGCCAGTTCGGGACAGCTGGTCACTGAAGCTTTCTTT.

The gene calls are TRBV15 and TRBJ1-4; 8 bases are shared with TRBD1. Germline V gene sequence: CDR1 LNHNV, CDR2 YYDKDF (reference sequence). J lost 3 bases, V lost 4 bases, and 4 bases had no gene match. This CDR3 has 15 amino acids. CDR3 in amino acids: CATSMRTGPNEKLFF. CDR3 coding DNA: TGTGCCACCAGCATGAGGACAGGGCCTAATGAAAAACTGTTTTTT.

This clone has only a few counts. This chain links TRBV6-4 with TRBJ2-3; no definite D call. Germline V gene sequence: CDR1 MRHNA, CDR2 SNTAGT. Trimming removed 1 base at V and 4 bases at J, with 6 bases between. This CDR3 contains 13 residues. CDR3 residues: CASSDYEADTQYF. The CDR3 DNA follows: TGTGCCAGCAGTGACTACGAGGCAGATACGCAGTATTTT.

CDR3 in amino acids: CASTGQGVYEQYF. CDR3 DNA: TGTGCCAGCACGGGACAGGGGGTTTACGAGCAGTACTTC. This rearrangement joins TRBV28 to TRBJ2-7, with 11 bases matching TRBD1. Germline V gives CDR1 MDHEN, CDR2 SYDVKM. With V trimmed by 7 bases and J by 4 bases, 3 bases remained unmatched. The CDR3 runs to 13 residues.

This clone was counted a single time. V gene TRBV27 combines with J gene TRBJ1-1; D gene unclear. With 3 bases removed from V and 1 base from J, the gap between germline ends came to 6 bases. Per the germline V gene, CDR1 is MNHEY and CDR2 is SMNVEV (reference sequence). The CDR3 extends over 13 amino acids. The CDR3 region has the DNA TGTGCCAGCAGTTTCCTGAGGAACACTGAAGCTTTCTTT. It yields the protein CASSFLRNTEAFF.

The V gene is TRBV6-1, the J gene TRBJ2-7, with D perhaps TRBD1 (6 bases). Trimming removed 6 bases from V and 2 bases from J, with 14 bases in between. This CDR3 has 14 residues. Germline V gene sequence: CDR1 MNHNS, CDR2 SASEGT. The CDR3 DNA follows: TGTGCCAGCAGCCCGATTCGACAGGCCTACGAGCAGTACTTC. This codes for CASSPIRQAYEQYF.

The V call is TRBV5-1, the J call TRBJ2-5, with D possibly being TRBD1 (6 bases). CDR3 length: 16 residues. V was shortened by 0 bases and J by 1 base, with 13 bases between the two germline ends. From germline, CDR1 is SGHRS and CDR2 YFSETQ. The CDR3 spells CASSLGESTGQETQYF. The CDR3 coding sequence is TGCGCCAGCAGCTTGGGCGAATCGACAGGCCAAGAGACCCAGTACTTC.

This sequence joins TRBV19 and TRBJ1-4, with a weak D call TRBD1 (5 bases). The V and J ends lost 11 bases and 6 bases respectively, with 22 bases between them. This CDR3 comprises 15 residues. Germline-derived CDR1 and CDR2 are LNHDA and SQIVND (reference sequence). In DNA form, the CDR3 reads TGTGCCTCCAGCGGGACCCAGGGAGTCCATGAAAAACTGTTTTTT. Residues: CASSGTQGVHEKLFF.

This chain connects TRBV7-2 to TRBJ1-5; no clear D. CDR3 length: 15 residues. CDR1 is SGHTA, CDR2 FQGNSA, per germline. V was pared by 1 base and J by 4 bases, with 11 bases between. The CDR3 region is CASSLGAALNQPQHF. DNA for the CDR3: TGTGCCAGCAGCTTAGGGGCAGCTTTAAATCAGCCCCAGCATTTT.

V is TRBV6-5 and J is TRBJ2-1; TRBD2 agrees at 13 bases. The germline CDR1 and CDR2 sequences are MNHEY and SVGAGI. J lost 7 bases, V lost 5 bases, and 5 bases had no gene match. CDR3 length: 15 amino acids. The CDR3 sequence is CASSPLLAGGNEQFF. The CDR3 bases are TGTGCCAGCAGTCCTTTACTAGCGGGGGGGAATGAGCAGTTCTTC.

The rearrangement joins TRBV11-2 to TRBJ1-1, with D unresolved. This CDR3 spans 15 amino acids. Germline-derived CDR1 and CDR2 are SGHAT and FQNNGV. V gave up 0 bases and J gave up 1 base, with 9 bases separating them. CDR3 region: CASSLDPVSNTEAFF. The DNA for the CDR3 is TGTGCCAGCAGCTTAGATCCGGTATCGAACACTGAAGCTTTCTTT.

V and J are TRBV6-5 and TRBJ1-2, with 10 positions matching TRBD1. Germline CDR1 and CDR2: MNHEY and SVGAGI. V shed 5 bases and J 4 bases; nucleotides not matched to a gene: 4. The CDR3 has 14 amino acids. CDR3 amino acids: CASSADRGAYGYTF. In DNA, the CDR3 is TGTGCCAGCAGTGCGGACAGGGGGGCCTATGGCTACACCTTC.

V and J are TRBV5-1 and TRBJ1-2, with 10 bases that match TRBD1. This CDR3 region has 16 residues. V dropped 3 bases and J dropped 5; count of bases not matched to a gene: 10. Germline assignment: CDR1 SGHRS and CDR2 YFSETQ. The CDR3 sequence: CASSWNGTGVPYGYTF. The CDR3 nucleotides are TGCGCCAGCAGCTGGAACGGGACAGGGGTCCCGTATGGCTACACCTTC.

The gene calls are TRBV7-8 and TRBJ2-1; perhaps TRBD1 as D (5 bases). Germline CDR1 and CDR2: SGHVS and FQNEAQ. This CDR3 contains 16 residues. Deletions cut 7 bases from V and 0 bases from J, with 16 bases between. CDR3 bases: TGTGCCAGCAAACCCGACAGTTTGCTCTCCTACAATGAGCAGTTCTTC. This gives the protein CASKPDSLLSYNEQFF.

The CDR3 here is CASKRTGGYSYEQYF. Here the CDR3 DNA reads TGCGCCAGCAAGCGGACAGGGGGCTATTCTTACGAGCAGTACTTC. The chain recombines TRBV5-1 with TRBJ2-7, with 11 bases that match TRBD1. The germline V gene has CDR1 SGHRS and CDR2 YFSETQ. Trimming cost V 6 bases and J 4 bases; bases outside gene matches: 9. The CDR3 runs 15 residues.

This sequence joins TRBV28 and TRBJ2-5; no reliable D call. The V gene's germline CDR1 is MDHEN and CDR2 SYDVKM. V lost 5 bases to trimming and J lost 0 bases, with 7 bases between them. The CDR3 sequence is 13 residues long. The CDR3 spells CASSTQNQETQYF. CDR3 sequence (DNA): TGTGCCAGCAGTACCCAGAACCAAGAGACCCAGTACTTC.

CDR3 amino acids: CASTPEPSGELFF. In DNA, the CDR3 is TGTGCCAGCACCCCCGAGCCGTCCGGGGAGCTGTTTTTT. The chain has TRBV6-6 and TRBJ2-2, with D unresolved. The CDR3 loop spans 13 amino acids. Germline values: CDR1 MNHNY, CDR2 SVGAGI (reference sequence). V lost 7 bases, J lost 6 bases, and 12 bases lay in between.

This sequence joins TRBV7-2 and TRBJ2-1; 9 bases fit TRBD2. Germline loops: CDR1 SGHTA, CDR2 FQGNSA. The CDR3 contains 13 residues. V trimming: 5 bases; J trimming: 10 bases; junction bases outside the gene matches: 6. CDR3 amino acids: CASSPREGGEQFF. The CDR3, as DNA: TGTGCCAGCAGCCCGCGGGAGGGCGGAGAGCAGTTCTTC.